The rows below give T cell receptor beta chains drawn from one sample of a study of beta chain features in type 1 diabetes. The data were produced by immunoSEQ multiplex PCR, yet TCRdb's version contains in-frame clones alone and is incomplete. The table has 200,000 to 250,000 clones, about 14% seen once. The material sequenced was naive CD4+ T cells from blood. Receptor source: a woman between 40 and 55 years old in good health. The CDR3 runs from the conserved cysteine through the conserved F or W. D genes are given only for firm matches. Clone size appears in some rows only: once, few, many, or a class for an expanded clone.

few | TRBJ1-2 | TRBV19 | - | TGTGCCAGTCGGGTATCCATTAACTATGGCTACACCTTC | CASRVSINYGYTF
few | TRBJ2-7 | TRBV19 | - | TGTGCCAGTAGTTATGGCAGCTACGAGCAGTACTTC | CASSYGSYEQYF
- | TRBJ1-1 | TRBV7-2 | - | TGTGCCAGCAGCCCCCGAGGGAGGTTCGCGATGAACACTGAAGCTTTCTTT | CASSPRGRFAMNTEAFF
- | TRBJ2-3 | TRBV7-6 | - | TGTGCCAGCAGCGCGGCTACAGATACGCAGTATTTT | CASSAATDTQYF
- | TRBJ2-3 | TRBV15 | TRBD2 | TGTGCCACCAGCAGCCCCGGCGGGACTACACCCTTGGGTACGCAGTATTTT | CATSSPGGTTPLGTQYF
- | TRBJ2-3 | TRBV6-4 | TRBD1 | TGTGCCAGCAGTGCAGGGGGAGTCAGCACAGATACGCAGTATTTT | CASSAGGVSTDTQYF
- | TRBJ2-2 | TRBV25-1 | - | TGTGCCAGCAGTAGGGCAGGAGGGAACACCGGGGAGCTGTTTTTT | CASSRAGGNTGELFF
- | TRBJ2-2 | TRBV6-1 | TRBD2 | TGTGCCAGCCAGACTAGCGGGATCGCCGGGGAGCTGTTTTTT | CASQTSGIAGELFF
- | TRBJ1-1 | TRBV6-5 | - | TGTGCCAGCACCCCTCGGCGGGGGTGGGCCACTGAAGCTTTCTTT | CASTPRRGWATEAFF
few | TRBJ2-7 | TRBV4-2 | - | TGTGCCAGCAGCCAGGTGACTCCTAGCTCCTACGAGCAGTACTTC | CASSQVTPSSYEQYF
many | TRBJ2-1 | TRBV7-9 | - | TGTGCCAGCAGCATAGACAGGCAGAGGCGCAATGAGCAGTTCTTC | CASSIDRQRRNEQFF
- | TRBJ1-3 | TRBV2 | - | TGTGCCAGCACTGCGGGGCAGGGACGGGTCTCTGGAAACACCATATATTTT | CASTAGQGRVSGNTIYF
- | TRBJ2-1 | TRBV19 | TRBD2 | TGTGCCTCCGGGGAGGGATACAATGAGCAGTTCTTC | CASGEGYNEQFF
- | TRBJ1-1 | TRBV2 | TRBD1 | TGTGCCATCTCGACAGGGAGGATCGCTGAAGCTTTCTTT | CAISTGRIAEAFF
- | TRBJ1-1 | TRBV27 | - | TGTGCCAGCAGCCCCGGACAGTCGAACACTGAAGCTTTCTTT | CASSPGQSNTEAFF
- | TRBJ2-3 | TRBV19 | - | TGTGCCAGTAGTCTCGGGATCGCGGGTACAGATACGCAGTATTTT | CASSLGIAGTDTQYF
- | TRBJ1-2 | TRBV18 | - | TGTGCCAGCTCACCTCCGGACACTTATGGCTACACCTTC | CASSPPDTYGYTF
- | TRBJ2-7 | TRBV9 | - | TGTGCCAGCAGCGTAGAGGGAGGAGGGGCTTACGAGCAGTACTTC | CASSVEGGGAYEQYF
- | TRBJ1-5 | TRBV4-1 | - | TGCGCCAGCAGCCAACCGAACAGGGCACGCAATCAGCCCCAGCATTTT | CASSQPNRARNQPQHF
few | TRBJ1-5 | TRBV27 | - | TGTGCCAGCAGTTTGGGTGACAGGATTCAGCCCCAGCATTTT | CASSLGDRIQPQHF
- | TRBJ1-2 | TRBV2 | - | TGTGCCAGCAGAGGACAGAGGGCTAACTATGGCTACACCTTC | CASRGQRANYGYTF
- | TRBJ2-3 | TRBV27 | - | TGTGCCAGCGCATCCCCCGGGACGCAGTATTTT | CASASPGTQYF
few | TRBJ1-6 | TRBV10-3 | - | TGTGCCATCAGTGAGGGGAGTTGGGGAACTCCCCTCCACTTT | CAISEGSWGTPLHF
few | TRBJ1-2 | TRBV10-1 | - | TGCGCCAGCAGTGAGTCGGGCAGGGGCGGCTACACCTTC | CASSESGRGGYTF
- | TRBJ1-4 | TRBV20-1 | TRBD1 | TGCAGTGCTCACAGGGGTGAAAAACTGTTTTTT | CSAHRGEKLFF
- | TRBJ1-6 | TRBV5-1 | - | TGCGCCAGCAGCTCGGCGGGTAATTCACCCCTCCACTTT | CASSSAGNSPLHF
- | TRBJ2-1 | TRBV13 | TRBD2 | TGTGCCAGCAGAATAACGGGGGGGTACAATGAGCAGTTCTTC | CASRITGGYNEQFF
few | TRBJ1-6 | TRBV6-6 | - | TGTGCCAGCAGTTACCCCGACAGGTTTAGTACACCCCTCCACTTT | CASSYPDRFSTPLHF
few | TRBJ1-6 | TRBV19 | - | TGTGCCAGTAGTATAGAAGGCCGGGGTAATTCACCCCTCCACTTT | CASSIEGRGNSPLHF
- | TRBJ2-3 | TRBV7-2 | - | TGTGCCAGCAGCTTACGGTTCCTCACAGATACGCAGTATTTT | CASSLRFLTDTQYF
- | TRBJ1-4 | TRBV19 | - | TGTGCCAGTAGTAAGCAGGGGAAAGGGGAAAAACTGTTTTTT | CASSKQGKGEKLFF
few | TRBJ2-3 | TRBV18 | TRBD2 | TGTGCCAGCTCACCTTCGGCACTAGCGGGGGCAGATACGCAGTATTTT | CASSPSALAGADTQYF
few | TRBJ2-7 | TRBV10-3 | TRBD1 | TGTGCCATCAGTGAGGGACAGGGCCCCCACTACGAGCAGTACTTC | CAISEGQGPHYEQYF
many | TRBJ1-6 | TRBV7-2 | - | TGTGCCAGCAGTACAGGGAATTCACCCCTCCACTTT | CASSTGNSPLHF
- | TRBJ2-5 | TRBV5-4 | TRBD2 | TGTGCCAGCAGCCTGGGGACTAGCGGGGGGGCCGGACAAGAGACCCAGTACTTC | CASSLGTSGGAGQETQYF
few | TRBJ2-5 | TRBV7-2 | TRBD1 | TGTGCCAGCAGCCGGGACAGGGTGGCAGAGACCCAGTACTTC | CASSRDRVAETQYF
few | TRBJ2-7 | TRBV18 | - | TGTGCCAGCTCACCACCTACAGTTACCTACGAGCAGTACTTC | CASSPPTVTYEQYF
- | TRBJ1-5 | TRBV19 | - | TGTGCCAGTAGTATAGCCACTTTGATAAGCAATCAGCCCCAGCATTTT | CASSIATLISNQPQHF
few | TRBJ1-5 | TRBV23-1 | - | TGCGCCAGCAGTCAAAAGGACAGAGATCAGCCCCAGCATTTT | CASSQKDRDQPQHF
- | TRBJ2-5 | TRBV2 | - | TGTGCCAGCAGACAGGGCCAGTACCAAGAGACCCAGTACTTC | CASRQGQYQETQYF
few | TRBJ2-1 | TRBV10-3 | - | TGTGCCATCAGTGACTTGCGAAATGAGCAGTTCTTC | CAISDLRNEQFF
few | TRBJ2-2 | TRBV9 | - | TGTGCCAGCAGCGTAAGAGCCAACACCGGGGAGCTGTTTTTT | CASSVRANTGELFF
many | TRBJ2-1 | TRBV29-1 | - | TGCAGCGCGCTCCCGGGACAAACCCACAATGAGCAGTTCTTC | CSALPGQTHNEQFF
few | TRBJ2-2 | TRBV7-2 | TRBD2 | TGTGCCAGCAGGTGGACTAGCGGGGGGTCCGGGGAGCTGTTTTTT | CASRWTSGGSGELFF
few | TRBJ2-2 | TRBV11-2 | - | TGTGCCAGCAGCTTAGCAGGGTGGAACACCGGGGAGCTGTTTTTT | CASSLAGWNTGELFF
few | TRBJ2-3 | TRBV19 | TRBD2 | TGTGCCAGTAGCCGGACTAGCGGGGGGACCACAGATACGCAGTATTTT | CASSRTSGGTTDTQYF
- | TRBJ2-1 | TRBV7-8 | - | TGTGCCAGCAGCTTCGCAGGGATAAATGAGCAGTTCTTC | CASSFAGINEQFF
few | TRBJ2-5 | TRBV6-1 | - | TGTGCCAGCGCTAGCCGAGGGTACCAAGAGACCCAGTACTTC | CASASRGYQETQYF
- | TRBJ2-5 | TRBV7-2 | TRBD2 | TGTGCCAGCAGCTCCGGGACTAGACAAGAGACCCAGTACTTC | CASSSGTRQETQYF
- | TRBJ1-2 | TRBV2 | - | TGTGCCAGCAGGTCGGGAGGGGGGAACTATGGCTACACCTTC | CASRSGGGNYGYTF
few | TRBJ1-6 | TRBV14 | - | TGTGCCAGCAGTCATCCAGCCTATAATTCACCCCTCCACTTT | CASSHPAYNSPLHF
- | TRBJ2-2 | TRBV9 | - | TGTGCCAGCAGCGTAGTGAGGGACACCGGGGAGCTGTTTTTT | CASSVVRDTGELFF
- | TRBJ1-1 | TRBV2 | - | TGTGCCAGCAGTGCACAGGGGAACACTGAAGCTTTCTTT | CASSAQGNTEAFF
few | TRBJ2-1 | TRBV9 | TRBD2 | TGTGCCAGCAGCGAGTATCTAGCGGGGGGACGCAATGAGCAGTTCTTC | CASSEYLAGGRNEQFF
- | TRBJ2-7 | TRBV2 | TRBD1 | TGTGCCAGCAGTCCGGGACAGGGGGCGAGCGAGCAGTACTTC | CASSPGQGASEQYF
- | TRBJ2-3 | TRBV27 | - | TGTGCCAGCAGTTTTTATCGGGATACGCAGTATTTT | CASSFYRDTQYF